The 20 T cell receptor beta chains listed next were all sequenced from one sample in a study of blood T cell repertoires in COVID-19. TCRdb keeps only in-frame clones here, not all; method: immunoSEQ multiplex PCR. The sample records roughly 99,000 clones, about 90% being singletons. Material: peripheral blood. Source of these receptors: a man aged 35-49 years with active or convalescent COVID-19.

This clone occurred a few times. The chain carries TRBV7-2 and TRBJ2-4, with 8 bases identical to TRBD2. The CDR3 loop spans 17 amino acids. V gave up 4 bases and J gave up 2 bases; unmatched junction bases: 10. CDR1 SGHTA and CDR2 FQGNSA come from the germline V gene. This CDR3 reads CASSSATGLVSKNIQYF. The CDR3 bases are TGTGCCAGCAGCTCAGCAACGGGACTAGTTTCCAAAAACATTCAGTACTTC.

The genes are TRBV27 and TRBJ2-1; 10 bases are a match to TRBD2. V lost 0 bases, J lost 7 bases, and 9 bases stayed unmatched. Germline CDR1 is MNHEY and CDR2 is SMNVEV (reference sequence). This CDR3 has 17 residues. CDR3: CASSLSPLLAGVNEQFF. Here the CDR3 DNA reads TGTGCCAGCAGTTTATCTCCCCTCCTAGCGGGAGTTAATGAGCAGTTCTTC.

J is TRBJ1-5 and V is TRBV15; D may be TRBD1 (6 bases). Trimming removed 6 bases at V and 2 bases at J, with 17 bases between. The germline V gene encodes CDR1 LNHNV and CDR2 YYDKDF (reference sequence). The CDR3 loop spans 16 amino acids. The CDR3 DNA follows: TGTGCCACCAGGAGGGGGGGGGAATGGCGCAATCAGCCCCAGCATTTT. Amino acids: CATRRGGEWRNQPQHF.

The J gene is TRBJ2-1, the V gene TRBV19, with 11 bases that match TRBD1. The CDR3 extends over 15 amino acids. The germline gives CDR1 LNHDA, CDR2 SQIVND (reference sequence). V lost 5 bases and J lost 4; bases outside the gene matches: 4. The CDR3 DNA reads TGTGCCAGTAGTTCCGGGACAGGGGGTTACAATGAGCAGTTCTTC. It translates to CASSSGTGGYNEQFF.

CDR3 bases: TGCGCCAGTACCAACGCAGGGGGGAGCACAGATACGCAGTATTTT. Translating it yields CASTNAGGSTDTQYF. The chain joins TRBV4-3 to TRBJ2-3, with a possible D match to TRBD1 (7 bases). The CDR3 is 15 amino acids. V shed 9 bases and J shed 0 bases, with 16 bases lying between them. Germline-derived CDR1 and CDR2 are LGHNA and YSLEER.

This clone came up a few times. CDR3 nucleotide sequence: TGTGCCAGCAGCTTCACCGGGACTAGCGCCTACGAGCAGTACTTC. Translation: CASSFTGTSAYEQYF. This rearrangement joins TRBV11-2 to TRBJ2-7; TRBD2 matches 10 bases. After removal of 3 bases from V and 2 bases from J, the junction contained 4 bases not matched to a gene. Germline-derived CDR1 and CDR2 are SGHAT and FQNNGV. This CDR3 contains 15 residues.

This chain connects TRBV24-1 to TRBJ2-6; 10 bases align to TRBD1. Germline V gene lookup returns CDR1 KGHDR and CDR2 SFDVKD. The J segment lost 4 bases and the V segment lost 3 bases, leaving 8 bases of the junction unmatched. The CDR3 sequence is 18 residues long. CDR3 sequence: CATSDQKDRGLGANVLTF. DNA for the CDR3: TGTGCCACCAGTGATCAAAAAGACAGGGGGCTCGGGGCCAACGTCCTGACTTTC.

This chain links TRBV19 with TRBJ2-1; TRBD2 matches at 9 bases. V was clipped by 5 bases and J by 0 bases; unmatched bases: 17. From germline, CDR1 is LNHDA and CDR2 SQIVND (reference sequence). The CDR3 length is 20 residues. The CDR3: CASSVTGSWAGGSSYNEQFF. The DNA of the CDR3 is TGTGCCAGTAGTGTCACAGGTTCATGGGCGGGGGGGAGCTCCTACAATGAGCAGTTCTTC.

V usage is TRBV28 and J usage is TRBJ2-1; no reliable D call. Looked up from germline, CDR1 is MDHEN and CDR2 is SYDVKM. This CDR3 has 11 residues. Trimming pared 7 bases from V and 3 bases from J, leaving 4 bases between. CDR3 region: CASTRYNEQFF. The CDR3 region has the DNA TGTGCCAGCACCCGCTACAATGAGCAGTTCTTC.

The chain uses TRBV28 and TRBJ1-6, with 10 bases aligning to TRBD1. Trimming cost V 10 bases and J 1 base; bases outside gene matches: 10. Germline V CDR1 and CDR2: MDHEN, SYDVKM. The CDR3 is 17 residues long. CDR3 residues: CAIRMGQGYSYNSPLHF. The DNA for the CDR3 is TGTGCCATTCGAATGGGACAGGGGTATTCCTATAATTCACCCCTCCACTTT. Full variable domain (outside the CDR3, taken from reference TRBV28 and TRBJ1-6): DVKVTQSSRYLVKRTGEKVFLECVQDMDHENMFWYRQDPGLGLRLIYFSYDVKMKEKGDIPEGYSVSREKKERFSLILESASTNQTSMYLCAIRMGQGYSYNSPLHFGNGTRLTVT.

CDR3 sequence (DNA): TGTGCCAGCAGCGTTTCGGGTCTTGCGGAAGCTTTCTTT. It translates to CASSVSGLAEAFF. The genes are TRBV9 and TRBJ1-1; D call uncertain. This CDR3 is built from 13 residues. Trimming removed 2 bases at V and 8 bases at J, with 13 bases between. The V gene's germline CDR1 is SGDLS and CDR2 YYNGEE.

The V call is TRBV27, the J call TRBJ1-2; tentative D call: TRBD1 (6 bases). Trimming left V 2 bases short and J 8 bases short, with 24 bases between. The CDR3 runs to 17 residues. Germline CDR1 MNHEY, CDR2 SMNVEV (reference sequence). Written as DNA, the CDR3 is TGTGCCAGCAGTTTAGATCCGTGGGGGGGCGATCACCGAGGCTACACCTTC. Amino acid sequence: CASSLDPWGGDHRGYTF.

V usage is TRBV3-1 (or the pseudogene TRBV3-2) and J usage is TRBJ1-2; D uncertain. CDR3 size: 16 residues. The germline CDR1 and CDR2 sequences are LGHDT and YNNKEL (reference sequence). V was clipped by 1 base and J by 0 bases, with 12 bases between them. The CDR3 loop reads CASSQGGGSSNYGYTF. The CDR3 DNA is TGTGCCAGCAGCCAAGGAGGAGGGTCTTCTAACTATGGCTACACCTTC.

V gene TRBV18 combines with J gene TRBJ2-2, with 7 bases identical to TRBD1. Germline CDR1 and CDR2: KGHSH and LQKENI. The V segment lost 5 bases and the J segment 4 bases; nucleotides outside the gene matches: 4. The CDR3 totals 14 residues. The CDR3, as DNA: TGTGCCAGCTCAGGGGACAGACTCACCGGGGAGCTGTTTTTT. Its protein is CASSGDRLTGELFF.

The table lists this clone with a few counts. V is TRBV5-6 and J is TRBJ2-7; D is unresolved. Germline V gene data show CDR1 as SGHDT and CDR2 as YYEEEE. V shed 0 bases and J shed 4 bases, with 11 bases lying between them. CDR3 length: 14 residues. Written as DNA, the CDR3 is TGTGCCAGCAGCTTGGGTCCAGACAAATACGAGCAGTACTTC. The encoded protein is CASSLGPDKYEQYF.

This clone was detected only once. V usage is TRBV6-2 or TRBV6-3 and J usage is TRBJ1-6; D uncertain. The CDR3 totals 15 residues. Germline V gene data show CDR1 as MNHEY and CDR2 as SVGEGT. Between the trimmed V and J ends, which lost 3 bases and 10 bases, there was a span of 16 bases. CDR3 in amino acids: CASSYPSGFDSPLHF. CDR3 nucleotides: TGTGCCAGCAGTTATCCTTCGGGGTTCGACTCACCCCTCCACTTT.

J is TRBJ1-5 and V is TRBV19; D uncertain. With 2 bases removed from V and 2 bases from J, the gap between germline ends came to 10 bases. CDR1 and CDR2 from the germline V gene are LNHDA and SQIVND (reference sequence). CDR3 size: 15 residues. The CDR3 sequence: CASSIMWEGNQPQHF. DNA for the CDR3: TGTGCCAGTAGTATAATGTGGGAGGGCAATCAGCCCCAGCATTTT.

V usage is TRBV15 and J usage is TRBJ1-4; no clear D. Germline CDR1 reads LNHNV; CDR2 reads YYDKDF (reference sequence). The CDR3 contains 17 residues. V lost 1 base to trimming and J lost 4 bases, with 16 bases between them. The CDR3 sequence is CATSRGTAQPLNEKLFF. DNA of the CDR3: TGTGCCACCAGCAGAGGTACTGCCCAACCTCTTAATGAAAAACTGTTTTTT.

This clone appeared a single time. This sequence joins TRBV29-1 and TRBJ1-1; TRBD1 agrees at 7 bases. Trimming took 0 bases from V and 5 from J; bases not matched to a gene: 3. The CDR3 extends over 13 amino acids. Germline V gene sequence: CDR1 SQVTM, CDR2 ANQGSEA. Here the CDR3 reads CSVEDLQGTEAFF. In DNA form, the CDR3 reads TGCAGCGTTGAAGATTTACAGGGGACTGAAGCTTTCTTT.

This clone was seen only a few times. The rearrangement uses TRBV7-2 and TRBJ1-2; a possible D gene is TRBD1 (6 bases). Trimming stripped 7 bases from V and 8 bases from J, with 20 bases between. The CDR3 is 14 amino acids. From germline, CDR1 is SGHTA and CDR2 FQGNSA. In DNA, the CDR3 is TGTGCCAGCACCTTCAACAGGGACCTGGGGGGCTACACCTTC. Its translation is CASTFNRDLGGYTF.